These 26 T cell receptor beta chains were sequenced from one sample in a study of graft-versus-host responses after intestinal transplantation. Their cognate antigens are unknown. The repertoire was sequenced with immunoSEQ multiplex PCR; TCRdb's copy has only in-frame clones and lacks some. Among some 110,000 clones listed, around nine tenths were seen once. The sequenced sample was unstimulated CD4+ T cells sorted from spleen or lymph node cells, obtained before transplant. The receptors here all came from a human donor who was the organ donor for an intestinal transplant.

In the case of this clone: Other DNA sequences in the same sample also yield this CDR3. The chain is built from TRBV7-2 and TRBJ2-3; 10 bases map to TRBD2. The CDR3 contains 16 residues. In germline, CDR1 is SGHTA, CDR2 FQGNSA. Trimming took 5 bases from V and 0 from J; bases not matched to a gene: 5. In DNA, the CDR3 is TGTGCCAGCAGCCCAGGACTAGCGGCTAGCACAGATACGCAGTATTTT. Encoded protein: CASSPGLAASTDTQYF.

The chain couples TRBV9 to TRBJ1-3, with TRBD1 as a possible D gene (5 bases). Germline CDR1 reads SGDLS; CDR2 reads YYNGEE. Trimming removed 1 base at V and 0 bases at J, with 14 bases between. The CDR3 is made up of 17 amino acids. CDR3 sequence (DNA): TGTGCCAGCAGCGTAAAGGGATGGGGGAGCTCTGGAAACACCATATATTTT. Translation gives CASSVKGWGSSGNTIYF. Full variable domain (remainder filled in from reference TRBV9 and TRBJ1-3): DSGVTQTPKHLITATGQRVTLRCSPRSGDLSVYWYQQSLDQGLQFLIQYYNGEERAKGNILERFSAQQFPDLHSELNLSSLELGDSALYFCASSVKGWGSSGNTIYFGEGSWLTVV.

V and J are TRBV6-6 and TRBJ1-1, with TRBD1 as a possible D gene (5 bases). The CDR3 runs to 14 residues. Germline V gene data show CDR1 as MNHNY and CDR2 as SVGAGI (reference sequence). V lost 5 bases and J 5 bases, leaving 15 bases between the germline ends. The CDR3 here is CASSRLGLRTEAFF. In DNA form, the CDR3 reads TGTGCCAGCAGTCGCCTGGGACTGCGGACTGAAGCTTTCTTT.

This sequence joins TRBV2 and TRBJ1-5; D not resolved. The ends were cut back, 2 bases at V and 3 bases at J, with 11 bases in the middle. Per the germline V gene, CDR1 is SNHLY and CDR2 is FYNNEI. CDR3 length equals 15 residues. The CDR3 DNA reads as TGTGCCAGCAGTGAAAGGGCAGAGTTCAATCAGCCCCAGCATTTT. Its translation: CASSERAEFNQPQHF. Drawing the rest from reference TRBV2 and TRBJ1-5, the complete variable domain is EPEVTQTPSHQVTQMGQEVILRCVPISNHLYFYWYRQILGQKVEFLVSFYNNEISEKSEIFDDQFSVERPDGSNFTLKIRSTKLEDSAMYFCASSERAEFNQPQHFGDGTRLSIL.

The chain combines TRBV7-2 with TRBJ1-2; D possibly corresponds to TRBD1 (6 bases). Germline CDR1 is SGHTA and CDR2 is FQGNSA. There are 15 residues in the CDR3. The V gene lost 4 bases and the J gene lost 4 bases, with 16 bases spanning the gap. In nucleotides, the CDR3 is TGTGCCAGCAGCTCACAGGGAGGGTTGGGCTATGGCTACACCTTC. Translation: CASSSQGGLGYGYTF.

The rearrangement joins TRBV19 to TRBJ2-3; D call uncertain. Per the germline V gene, CDR1 is LNHDA and CDR2 is SQIVND (reference sequence). This CDR3 comprises 13 residues. Trimming took off 3 bases at V and 6 bases at J, with 10 bases between the two ends. CDR3 sequence: CASSIGLPDTQYF. CDR3 nucleotides: TGTGCCAGTAGTATCGGTTTACCCGATACGCAGTATTTT.

The CDR3 DNA is TGCGCCAGCAGCCAGGACGGGATCACTGGGGCCAACGTCCTGACTTTC. This encodes CASSQDGITGANVLTF. This chain links TRBV5-1 with TRBJ2-6; D might be TRBD2 (5 bases). The CDR3 spans 16 residues. Looked up from germline, CDR1 is SGHRS and CDR2 is YFSETQ. V lost 4 bases and J lost 2, with 13 bases in between.

J is TRBJ2-2 and V is TRBV11-1; D not certain. The CDR3 consists of 16 residues. Deletions cut 5 bases from V and 3 bases from J, with 16 bases between. CDR1 is SGHAT and CDR2 is FQDESV in the germline V gene (reference sequence). The CDR3 here is CASSVMTPRYTGELFF. As DNA, the CDR3 is TGTGCCAGCAGCGTTATGACCCCCCGTTACACCGGGGAGCTGTTTTTT.

The chain recombines TRBV11-2 with TRBJ2-5; unclear D gene. Germline values: CDR1 SGHAT, CDR2 FQNNGV. This CDR3 spans 12 amino acids. The V gene lost 7 bases and the J gene lost 4 bases, with 10 bases spanning the gap. As DNA, the CDR3 is TGTGCCAGCACCCTTAATGCAGAGACCCAGTACTTC. Translating it yields CASTLNAETQYF.

The gene calls are TRBV5-1 and TRBJ2-5, with D hard to call. The germline gives CDR1 SGHRS, CDR2 YFSETQ. The V end was cut by 0 bases, the J end by 5 bases, with 14 bases between. The CDR3 extends over 15 amino acids. The CDR3 here is CASSLDRSGSETQYF. The DNA of the CDR3 is TGCGCCAGCAGCTTGGATCGGAGTGGCAGCGAGACCCAGTACTTC.

The genes are TRBV30 and TRBJ2-5; 14 bases fit TRBD2. CDR1 and CDR2 from the germline V gene are GTSNPN and SVGIG (reference sequence). J was trimmed by 5 bases and V by 3 bases; bases with no gene match: 11. The CDR3 contains 17 residues. The CDR3 region is CAWSEGLAGVNGETQYF. CDR3 DNA sequence: TGTGCCTGGAGCGAGGGACTAGCGGGAGTGAACGGGGAGACCCAGTACTTC.

The chain couples TRBV9 to TRBJ2-1; 8 nucleotides line up with TRBD2. V lost 3 bases, J lost 7 bases, and 15 bases stayed unmatched. The germline gives CDR1 SGDLS, CDR2 YYNGEE. The CDR3 runs 17 residues. CDR3 bases: TGTGCCAGCAGCGGGACACTAGCGGTCCTGGGGAGTAATGAGCAGTTCTTC. Its protein product is CASSGTLAVLGSNEQFF.

The chain links TRBV18 to TRBJ1-1, with D unresolved. The CDR3 spans 15 residues. Trimming pared 5 bases from V and 0 bases from J, leaving 13 bases between. Germline CDR1 and CDR2: KGHSH and LQKENI. This CDR3 reads CASSLDVAMNTEAFF. DNA of the CDR3: TGTGCCAGCTCATTGGACGTGGCCATGAACACTGAAGCTTTCTTT.

The chain is built from TRBV29-1 and TRBJ1-1, with D perhaps matching TRBD1 (5 bases). V lost 4 bases and J lost 10, with 22 bases in between. There are 14 residues in the CDR3. From germline, CDR1 is SQVTM and CDR2 ANQGSEA. In DNA form, the CDR3 reads TGCAGCGTTGGGCGACAGAGGGTTGGAATAGGAGCTTTCTTT. Encoded protein: CSVGRQRVGIGAFF.

The chain couples TRBV2 to TRBJ2-7; 9 nucleotides line up with TRBD2. Germline V gene lookup returns CDR1 SNHLY and CDR2 FYNNEI. The trim removed 2 bases at V and 6 bases at J, leaving 8 bases unmatched. The CDR3 runs to 15 residues. The CDR3 DNA reads TGTGCCAGCAGTGAACAGGCGGGAGGGATTCGCGAGCAGTACTTC. Its translation: CASSEQAGGIREQYF.

The chain has TRBV7-2 and TRBJ2-7; possibly TRBD1 for D (6 bases). Germline lookup yields CDR1 SGHTA and CDR2 FQGNSA. The CDR3 totals 13 residues. The germline V and J ends were trimmed by 1 base and 7 bases, with 11 bases remaining between them. CDR3 nucleotide sequence: TGTGCCAGCAGCTTAGGGACAAGGGGGGAGCAGTACTTC. The encoded protein is CASSLGTRGEQYF.

DNA for the CDR3: TGTGCCAGCAGTTATGGACAGGGGGCGTCTGGCTACACCTTC. Protein product: CASSYGQGASGYTF. The chain links TRBV6-6 to TRBJ1-2, with 11 bases aligning to TRBD1. V shed 3 bases, J shed 7 bases, and the junction held 4 bases outside the gene matches. The CDR3 extends over 14 amino acids. The germline V gene has CDR1 MNHNY and CDR2 SVGAGI (reference sequence).

This chain connects TRBV5-1 to TRBJ2-5; the match to TRBD1 covers 10 bases. Looked up from germline, CDR1 is SGHRS and CDR2 is YFSETQ. V trimming: 4 bases; J trimming: 2 bases; junction bases outside the gene matches: 8. This CDR3 has 16 amino acids. The CDR3 DNA is TGCGCCAGCAGCCTCGCCGTGGGACAGGGGCAAGAGACCCAGTACTTC. Amino acids: CASSLAVGQGQETQYF.

This clone was detected only once. The chain has TRBV6-5 and TRBJ2-2; the D gene could be TRBD1 or TRBD2 (5 bases each). CDR3 length: 15 amino acids. V was clipped by 6 bases and J by 4 bases, with 15 bases between them. CDR1 MNHEY and CDR2 SVGAGI come from the germline V gene. CDR3 nucleotide sequence: TGTGCCAGCAGGGGGGTTGAGCGGCGCACCGGGGAGCTGTTTTTT. Amino acid sequence: CASRGVERRTGELFF.

J is TRBJ2-4 and V is TRBV4-1; 7 bases fit TRBD1. Per germline, CDR1 MGHRA and CDR2 YSYEKL. V was clipped by 3 bases and J by 3 bases; unmatched bases: 8. The length of the CDR3 is 16 residues. The CDR3 loop reads CASSQGTGAGKNIQYF. CDR3 DNA sequence: TGCGCCAGCAGCCAGGGTACAGGGGCAGGCAAAAACATTCAGTACTTC.

This clone was observed once. This chain joins TRBV6-1 and TRBJ1-5; TRBD1 aligns across 7 bases. Trimming removed 8 bases from V and 7 bases from J; junction bases left unmatched: 8. The CDR3 has 13 amino acids. Looked up from germline, CDR1 is MNHNS and CDR2 is SASEGT. CDR3 amino acids: CASAPSGGQPQHF. CDR3 in DNA: TGTGCCAGCGCACCCTCAGGGGGGCAGCCCCAGCATTTT.

This clone has only a few counts. V gene TRBV7-2 combines with J gene TRBJ2-7, with 7 bases aligning to TRBD1. Germline values: CDR1 SGHTA, CDR2 FQGNSA. The CDR3 sequence is 13 residues long. The V gene end was trimmed by 5 bases and the J gene end by 3 bases; junction bases not matched to a gene: 4. CDR3 nucleotide sequence: TGTGCCAGCAGCCCCCGGACAGGCTACGAGCAGTACTTC. Protein product: CASSPRTGYEQYF. The full variable domain, with the rest looked up from reference TRBV7-2 and TRBJ2-7, is GAGVSQSPSNKVTEKGKDVELRCDPISGHTALYWYRQSLGQGLEFLIYFQGNSAPDKSGLPSDRFSAERTGGSVSTLTIQRTQQEDSAVYLCASSPRTGYEQYFGPGTRLTVT.

V gene TRBV2 combines with J gene TRBJ1-5; 9 bases are shared with TRBD1. V shed 1 base, J shed 4 bases, and the junction held 2 bases outside the gene matches. The CDR3 loop spans 15 amino acids. Germline V gene sequence: CDR1 SNHLY, CDR2 FYNNEI. CDR3 sequence reads: CASSEVTGGNQPQHF. In nucleotides, the CDR3 is TGTGCCAGCAGTGAAGTGACAGGGGGAAATCAGCCCCAGCATTTT.

The rearrangement joins TRBV6-5 to TRBJ1-5, with 8 bases identical to TRBD1. The CDR3 has 14 amino acids. V shed 5 bases and J 7 bases; nucleotides not matched to a gene: 7. Per the germline V gene, CDR1 is MNHEY and CDR2 is SVGAGI. This chain's CDR3 is CASSRGQGKQPQHF. Here the CDR3 DNA reads TGTGCCAGCAGTAGAGGACAGGGAAAACAGCCCCAGCATTTT.

Written as DNA, the CDR3 is TGCAGTGCTAGACCGCCAGATACGCAGTATTTT. Protein product: CSARPPDTQYF. This chain links TRBV20-1 with TRBJ2-3, with unresolved D. The germline V gene encodes CDR1 DFQATT and CDR2 SNEGSKA (reference sequence). This CDR3 has 11 residues. With 2 bases removed from V and 4 bases from J, the gap between germline ends came to 4 bases.

The V and J genes are TRBV29-1 and TRBJ2-1; 13 bases are shared with TRBD2. The V and J ends lost 4 bases and 2 bases, in that order; junction bases with no gene match: 5. Germline CDR1 is SQVTM and CDR2 is ANQGSEA. The CDR3 spans 16 residues. The chain's CDR3 is CSVGGLAGRTYNEQFF. CDR3 coding DNA: TGCAGCGTTGGGGGACTAGCGGGACGTACCTACAATGAGCAGTTCTTC.